This TCR beta chain is from a study of breast tumors, draining lymph nodes, adjacent tissues. Trimming pared 3 bases from V and 4 bases from J, leaving 13 bases between. The CDR3 has 14 amino acids. The germline V gene has CDR1 SGHRS and CDR2 YFSETQ. The lymph nodes were axillary draining lymph nodes from breast cancer patients. This clonotype was detected many times. One entry per CDR3 protein results from TCRdb running MiXCR on the multiplex PCR reads. Among about 200,000 distinct CDR3 sequences listed, nearly 35% were seen once. The V call is TRBV5-1, the J call TRBJ1-2; a weak D match, TRBD1 (6 bases). The sample taken for sequencing was axillary lymph node tissue. The clonotype comes from a female donor with breast cancer. Some clones in this sample may be carry-over from other donors' samples. CDR3 region: CASSYHRDGYGYTF. CDR3 DNA sequence: TGCGCCAGCAGCTACCACAGGGATGGCTATGGCTACACCTTC.